This T cell receptor (beta chain) was retrieved from a study of TIL therapy for anti-PD-1-resistant metastatic lung cancer. The time point is: pre-treatment sample, taken before nivolumab and TIL therapy. Most excised metastases sampled were pleural nodules or supraclavicular lymph nodes. Germline assignment: CDR1 SEHNR and CDR2 FQNEAQ (reference sequence). V lost 1 base and J lost 2, with 11 bases in between. This CDR3 is 15 amino acids long. The libraries were made with immunoSEQ v3. Data came from immunoSEQ multiplex PCR; TCRdb stores just in-frame clones and leaves some out. The sample shows about 100,000 clones, about 71% of them seen only once.

The origin of this receptor is a person aged 25-85 years with non-small cell lung cancer. This chain joins TRBV7-9 and TRBJ1-2, with D possibly being TRBD1 (5 bases). Sequenced here: tumor tissue, sampled at baseline. The CDR3 DNA sequence: TGTGCCAGCAGCTTAGGAGTTGCAGGGAACTATGGCTACACCTTC. Translation gives CASSLGVAGNYGYTF.